The clone carrying this T cell receptor (beta chain) was recorded many times. The data stem from a study of T cells of healthy individuals. TCRdb re-called the 5' RACE reads through MiXCR, storing one row per CDR3 protein. In the table there are just over 40,000 distinct CDR3 sequences, 4% to 5.5% of which are singletons. The CDR3 is 15 residues long. The germline V and J ends were trimmed by 4 bases and 3 bases, with 15 bases remaining between them. Germline V gene lookup returns CDR1 SGHRS and CDR2 YFSETQ. This sequence joins TRBV5-1 and TRBJ2-3, with D maybe TRBD2 (6 bases). The sequence was collected from a human donor in good health. The DNA for the CDR3 is TGCGCCAGCAGCCGGGCCCGACTAGAGACAGATACGCAGTATTTT. This translates into CASSRARLETDTQYF.